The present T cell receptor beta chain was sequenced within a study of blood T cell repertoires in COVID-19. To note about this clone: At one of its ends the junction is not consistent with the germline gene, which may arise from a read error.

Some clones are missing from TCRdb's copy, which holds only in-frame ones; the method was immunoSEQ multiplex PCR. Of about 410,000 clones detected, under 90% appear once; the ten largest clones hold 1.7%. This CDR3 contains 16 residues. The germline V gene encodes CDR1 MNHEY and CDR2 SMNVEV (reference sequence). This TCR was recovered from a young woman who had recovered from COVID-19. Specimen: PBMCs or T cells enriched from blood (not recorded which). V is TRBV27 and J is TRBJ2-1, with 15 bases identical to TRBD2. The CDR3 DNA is TGTGCCAGCAGGCGGACTAGCGGGAGGGCCTATAATGAGCAGTTCTTC. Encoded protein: CASRRTSGRAYNEQFF.